This T cell receptor (beta chain) appears in the sequencing data of a study of blood T cell repertoires in COVID-19. Germline V gene data show CDR1 as PRHDT and CDR2 as FYEKMQ (reference sequence). The CDR3 spans 14 residues. V shed 5 bases, J shed 7 bases, and the junction held 8 bases outside the gene matches. Original processing methods: Reference gene primer amplification in the assay estimated nucleated cell counts. This table comes from immunoSEQ multiplex PCR, and its TCRdb copy is limited to in-frame clones, with some not included. That table furnishes V, J and clone size, whereas the DNA furnished D and trimming. There are fewer than 350,000 clones in the sample; around 86% occur only once, and just under 3% lies in the top ten.

The sample consisted of peripheral blood. The chain carries TRBV13 and TRBJ2-1; 7 positions match TRBD1. The TCR was taken from a woman aged 55-69 years with active or convalescent COVID-19. CDR3 residues: CASSLKTGLNEQFF. CDR3 bases: TGTGCCAGCAGCCTTAAGACAGGGCTGAATGAGCAGTTCTTC. The entire variable domain, with the rest obtained from reference TRBV13 and TRBJ2-1, is as follows: AAGVIQSPRHLIKEKRETATLKCYPIPRHDTVYWYQQGPGQDPQFLISFYEKMQSDKGSIPDRFSAQQFSDYHSELNMSSLELGDSALYFCASSLKTGLNEQFFGPGTRLTVL.